Below are 25 T cell receptor beta chains sequenced from a single sample in a study of blood T cells in healthy people across ages. A sample-barcoded 5' primer and a J-beta primer mix were used in a second PCR of roughly 7 to 12 cycles. From the 5' RACE reads, TCRdb called clonotypes with MiXCR, one entry per CDR3 protein. The table records roughly 800,000 distinct CDR3 sequences, around a quarter of them present only once. The same sample was also studied in work on T cells of mothers and their children.

The specimen was blood. The receptors stem from a boy between 10 and 17 years old in good health.

To note about this clonotype: Germline is not matched at one junction end, which may reflect a read error. This rearrangement joins TRBV27 to TRBJ2-2, with D tentatively TRBD2 (5 bases). In germline, CDR1 is MNHEY, CDR2 SMNVEV (reference sequence). The CDR3 loop spans 14 amino acids. The CDR3 protein is CASRVMPTAGKLFF. CDR3 coding DNA: TGTGCCAGCAGAGTAATGCCGACCGCCGGGAAGCTGTTTTTT.

This clonotype showed up just a few times. V is TRBV7-3 and J is TRBJ1-3, with TRBD1 matching over 11 bases. CDR1 is SGHTA and CDR2 is FQGTGA in the germline V gene. The ends lost 1 base at V and 0 bases at J; junction bases unmatched: 17. The CDR3 length is 22 residues. In DNA, the CDR3 is TGTGCCAGCAGCTTAAGTGATCCGGGACAGGGGGTTTCATTTAGCTCTGGAAACACCATATATTTT. Translation gives CASSLSDPGQGVSFSSGNTIYF.

This chain uses TRBV29-1 with TRBJ2-3, with D hard to call. The germline V gene encodes CDR1 SQVTM and CDR2 ANQGSEA. The length of the CDR3 is 13 residues. Trimming removed 6 bases from V and 3 bases from J, with 13 bases in between. CDR3 region: CSVTGEATDTQYF. The CDR3 coding sequence is TGCAGCGTGACTGGGGAAGCGACAGATACGCAGTATTTT.

V is TRBV7-2 and J is TRBJ1-2; D unclear. V was clipped by 2 bases and J by 4 bases, with 20 bases between them. Germline loops: CDR1 SGHTA, CDR2 FQGNSA. The CDR3 has 17 amino acids. CDR3 DNA sequence: TGTGCCAGCAGCTTACCGAGGGCGCATGGGGAAGTCTATGGCTACACCTTC. Translated: CASSLPRAHGEVYGYTF. The full variable domain, its missing parts supplied by reference TRBV7-2 and TRBJ1-2, is GAGVSQSPSNKVTEKGKDVELRCDPISGHTALYWYRQSLGQGLEFLIYFQGNSAPDKSGLPSDRFSAERTGGSVSTLTIQRTQQEDSAVYLCASSLPRAHGEVYGYTFGSGTRLTVV.

The J gene is TRBJ2-5, the V gene TRBV6-5; TRBD1 agrees at 8 bases. Germline values: CDR1 MNHEY, CDR2 SVGAGI. V shed 6 bases, J shed 5 bases, and the junction held 11 bases outside the gene matches. The length of the CDR3 is 15 residues. In DNA form, the CDR3 reads TGTGCCAGCAGATCGGGACAGGTTAAATCGGAGACCCAGTACTTC. It translates to CASRSGQVKSETQYF.

This clonotype came up a few times. The genes are TRBV7-2 and TRBJ2-5, with a possible D match to TRBD1 (6 bases). CDR1 and CDR2 (germline): SGHTA, FQGNSA. The CDR3 is made up of 14 amino acids. The V and J ends lost 5 bases and 5 bases respectively, with 15 bases between them. The DNA of the CDR3 is TGTGCCAGCAGCCACGACCAGAGGGGGGAGACCCAGTACTTC. As protein: CASSHDQRGETQYF.

This clonotype was detected a few times. V is TRBV10-3 and J is TRBJ2-5, with a weak D call TRBD1 (6 bases). V lost 5 bases to trimming and J lost 5 bases, with 15 bases between them. The CDR3 loop spans 14 amino acids. Germline CDR1 ENHRY, CDR2 SYGVKD. The CDR3 protein is CAISSGTIWETQYF. As DNA, the CDR3 is TGTGCCATCAGTTCCGGGACAATTTGGGAGACCCAGTACTTC.

The rearrangement links TRBV29-1 to TRBJ2-2; tentative D call: TRBD2 (5 bases). The V and J ends lost 0 bases and 0 bases respectively, with 17 bases between them. There are 18 residues in the CDR3. Germline CDR1 reads SQVTM; CDR2 reads ANQGSEA. In DNA form, the CDR3 reads TGCAGCGTTGAAGATCCAGGCGTGAGGGATGCGAACACCGGGGAGCTGTTTTTT. Protein: CSVEDPGVRDANTGELFF.

Concerning this clonotype itself: The junction shows a germline mismatch at one end, possibly a read error. The chain combines TRBV5-1 with TRBJ1-4; 8 bases are shared with TRBD1. The CDR3 is 14 amino acids. CDR1 is SGHRS, CDR2 YFSETQ, per germline. The CDR3 coding sequence is TGCGCCTGCAGCTCGGACAGGGTTGATGAAAAACTGTTTTTT. Protein product: CACSSDRVDEKLFF.

The gene calls are TRBV4-1 and TRBJ2-7; TRBD1 or TRBD2 may be the D gene (5 bases each). V lost 4 bases, J lost 3 bases, and 19 bases lay in between. Germline loops: CDR1 MGHRA, CDR2 YSYEKL. CDR3 size: 16 residues. In DNA, the CDR3 is TGCGCCAGCAGCCGCGGACCCGGGACCCCGAACTACGAGCAGTACTTC. Its protein product is CASSRGPGTPNYEQYF.

The table lists this clonotype with many counts. This chain uses TRBV20-1 with TRBJ1-4, with D hard to call. Germline V gene data show CDR1 as DFQATT and CDR2 as SNEGSKA (reference sequence). V was shortened by 0 bases and J by 3 bases, with 11 bases between the two germline ends. CDR3 size: 15 residues. The DNA for the CDR3 is TGCAGTGCTAGAGATTATAGTGGGGCTAATGAAAAACTGTTTTTT. It is translated as CSARDYSGANEKLFF.

In this sample, this clonotype turned up a few times. The rearrangement joins TRBV28 to TRBJ1-4; D remains ambiguous. The CDR3 extends over 14 amino acids. The germline CDR1 and CDR2 sequences are MDHEN and SYDVKM. Trimming removed 2 bases at V and 8 bases at J, with 12 bases between. Here the CDR3 reads CASSLMDPAEKLFF. The CDR3 DNA reads TGTGCCAGCAGTTTAATGGACCCGGCCGAAAAACTGTTTTTT. The variable domain in full, completed from reference TRBV28 and TRBJ1-4, reads DVKVTQSSRYLVKRTGEKVFLECVQDMDHENMFWYRQDPGLGLRLIYFSYDVKMKEKGDIPEGYSVSREKKERFSLILESASTNQTSMYLCASSLMDPAEKLFFGSGTQLSVL.

This clonotype has only a few counts. The chain uses TRBV7-2 and TRBJ2-2; 8 bases align to TRBD1. CDR1 and CDR2 (germline): SGHTA, FQGNSA. The CDR3 covers 15 residues. J gave up 4 bases and V 4 bases, and 5 bases lay outside the gene matches. The CDR3 sequence is CASSSRQGTTGELFF. The DNA for the CDR3 is TGTGCCAGCAGCTCCCGACAGGGGACCACCGGGGAGCTGTTTTTT.

This clonotype appeared many times. The chain joins TRBV14 to TRBJ2-7; possibly TRBD2 for D (6 bases). The length of the CDR3 is 15 residues. CDR1 SGHDN and CDR2 FVKESK come from the germline V gene. Trimming shortened V by 5 bases and J by 0 bases, and 14 bases separated the two germline ends. CDR3 nucleotides: TGTGCCAGCAGCTTCCCGGGACTGGGCTCCTACGAGCAGTACTTC. It encodes CASSFPGLGSYEQYF.

Notes on this clonotype: Its ends do not fully match the called genes, so a read error is possible. The rearrangement joins TRBV7-2 to TRBJ2-5; tentatively, D is TRBD2 (5 bases). CDR3 length equals 13 residues. Germline-derived CDR1 and CDR2 are SGHTA and FQGNSA. The CDR3 loop reads CASSLDPNSRASF. The CDR3 region has the DNA TGTGCCAGCAGCTTAGACCCAAATTCGAGGGCCTCCTTC.

The CDR3 nucleotides are TGCGCCAGCAGCGATCGGACTCTCTCTGGGGCCAACGTCCTGACTTTC. Encoded protein: CASSDRTLSGANVLTF. The chain recombines TRBV5-1 with TRBJ2-6, with TRBD2 as a possible D gene (5 bases). V shed 4 bases and J shed 0 bases, with 11 bases lying between them. The CDR3 contains 16 residues. From germline, CDR1 is SGHRS and CDR2 YFSETQ.

The J gene is TRBJ2-4, the V gene TRBV20-1; maybe TRBD1 (6 bases). V was cut by 4 bases and J by 1 base, with 11 bases left in between. Germline V gene lookup returns CDR1 DFQATT and CDR2 SNEGSKA (reference sequence). CDR3 length: 14 residues. CDR3 nucleotide sequence: TGCAGTGCTAACACAGGGTGGGCCAAAAACATTCAGTACTTC. Its protein product is CSANTGWAKNIQYF.

The rearrangement uses TRBV6-5 and TRBJ1-1; D unclear. CDR3 length equals 17 residues. V gave up 0 bases and J gave up 2 bases, with 16 bases separating them. The V gene's germline CDR1 is MNHEY and CDR2 SVGAGI. DNA for the CDR3: TGTGCCAGCAGTTACTCGTACCGAGGAGGGTCCAACACTGAAGCTTTCTTT. This translates into CASSYSYRGGSNTEAFF.

This clonotype was detected a few times. The chain combines TRBV29-1 with TRBJ2-5; D may correspond to TRBD1 or TRBD2 (6 bases each). The assigned J gene may be wrong: the sequence end matches TRBJ2-1 better. Germline CDR1 SQVTM, CDR2 ANQGSEA. The CDR3 loop spans 14 amino acids. The DNA for the CDR3 is TGCAGCGTTGAAGTAGGGGGGAGGAACAATGAGCAGTTCTTC. Translated: CSVEVGGRNNEQFF.

A few counts support this clonotype. This chain uses TRBV20-1 with TRBJ2-4; D is uncertain. Germline CDR1 DFQATT, CDR2 SNEGSKA (reference sequence). The CDR3 consists of 12 residues. V dropped 5 bases and J dropped 6 bases, with 11 bases sitting between them. CDR3 loop: CSALDDLNIQYF. Here the CDR3 DNA reads TGCAGTGCTCTAGATGATTTAAACATTCAGTACTTC.

The chain links TRBV9 to TRBJ2-7, with TRBD1 matching 8 bases. V shed 0 bases, J shed 6 bases, and the junction held 8 bases outside the gene matches. The CDR3 length is 15 residues. Germline V CDR1 and CDR2: SGDLS, YYNGEE. The CDR3 DNA sequence: TGTGCCAGCAGCGTAGACCCCGGACAGGGCCTCGAGCAGTACTTC. Translated: CASSVDPGQGLEQYF.

This clonotype was picked up a small number of times. The rearrangement joins TRBV12-3 or TRBV12-4 to TRBJ1-3, with D possibly matching TRBD1 (5 bases). The CDR3 extends over 19 amino acids. Trimming took 2 bases from V and 1 from J, leaving 21 bases between them. The CDR3 spells CASSLRQSSLSGSGNTIYF. As DNA, the CDR3 is TGTGCCAGCAGTTTACGACAGTCTTCCCTATCGGGATCTGGAAACACCATATATTTT.

This clonotype has only a few counts. The rearrangement uses TRBV2 and TRBJ2-1; 7 positions match TRBD1. Unmatched junction bases numbered 4, after V lost 5 bases and J lost 6 bases. The CDR3 runs to 13 residues. Germline V gives CDR1 SNHLY, CDR2 FYNNEI. This CDR3 is CASSRAGGNEQFF. CDR3 bases: TGTGCCAGCAGTCGGGCAGGGGGCAATGAGCAGTTCTTC.

The rearrangement uses TRBV5-1 and TRBJ2-5; D not certain. The V end was cut by 3 bases, the J end by 3 bases, with 12 bases between. This CDR3 is 14 amino acids long. CDR1 and CDR2 from the germline V gene are SGHRS and YFSETQ. In DNA, the CDR3 is TGCGCCAGCAGCTACGGGCCCACGGAAGAGACCCAGTACTTC. Amino acids: CASSYGPTEETQYF.

Of note for this clonotype: At one end the junction does not follow the germline gene, possibly because of a read error. This chain joins TRBV5-1 and TRBJ2-6; tentatively, D is TRBD1 (7 bases). The length of the CDR3 is 17 residues. The germline V gene has CDR1 SGHRS and CDR2 YFSETQ. As DNA, the CDR3 is TGCGCCAGCAGAGAGGGACAGCGGGCAACTGGGGCCAACGCCCTGACTTTC. Residues: CASREGQRATGANALTF.